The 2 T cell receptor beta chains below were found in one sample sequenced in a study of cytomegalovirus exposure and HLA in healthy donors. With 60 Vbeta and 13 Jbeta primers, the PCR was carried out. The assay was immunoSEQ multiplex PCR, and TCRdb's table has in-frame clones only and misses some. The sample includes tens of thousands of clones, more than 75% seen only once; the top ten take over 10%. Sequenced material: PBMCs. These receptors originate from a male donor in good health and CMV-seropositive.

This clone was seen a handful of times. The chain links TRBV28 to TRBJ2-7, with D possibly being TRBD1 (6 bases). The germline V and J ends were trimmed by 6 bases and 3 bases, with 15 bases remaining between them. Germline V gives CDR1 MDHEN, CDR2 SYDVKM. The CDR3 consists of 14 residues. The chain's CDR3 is CASRVGGTLYEQYF. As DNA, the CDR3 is TGTGCCAGCAGGGTAGGGGGTACACTCTACGAGCAGTACTTC.

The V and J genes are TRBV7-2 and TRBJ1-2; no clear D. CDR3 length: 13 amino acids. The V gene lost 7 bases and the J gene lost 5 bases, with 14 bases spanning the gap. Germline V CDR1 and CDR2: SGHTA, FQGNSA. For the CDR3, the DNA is TGTGCCAGCAATAGCGGGGTAGGGTATGGCTACACCTTC. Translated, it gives CASNSGVGYGYTF.